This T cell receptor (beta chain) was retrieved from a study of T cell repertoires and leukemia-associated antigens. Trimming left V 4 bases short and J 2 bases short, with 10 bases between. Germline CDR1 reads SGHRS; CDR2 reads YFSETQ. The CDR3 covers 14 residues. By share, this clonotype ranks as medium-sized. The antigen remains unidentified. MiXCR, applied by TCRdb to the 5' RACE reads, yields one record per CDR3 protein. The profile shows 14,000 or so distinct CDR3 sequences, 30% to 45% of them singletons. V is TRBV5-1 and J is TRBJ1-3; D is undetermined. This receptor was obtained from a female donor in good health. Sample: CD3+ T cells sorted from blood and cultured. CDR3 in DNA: TGCGCCAGCAGCGCCCAAGGGACTGGAAACACCATATATTTT. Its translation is CASSAQGTGNTIYF.